The rows below give T cell receptor beta chains drawn from one sample of a study of T cells after yellow fever vaccination. TCRdb processed the 5' RACE reads anew with MiXCR; each CDR3 protein has one entry. The top ten hold approximately 3% of the sample, which has 110,000 or so distinct CDR3 sequences, about 7.2% seen once. The sample consisted of CD4+ T cells sorted from PBMCs, taken about 49 days after the first yellow fever vaccination. Receptors originate from a man between 18 and 35 years old who received the YFV17D yellow fever vaccine. The CDR3 runs from the conserved cysteine through the conserved F or W. The D gene is left open where the match is weak. Not all rows give a size; the values are once, few, many and, for expanded clones, a class.

TRBV6-5	TRBJ1-5	many	.	TGTGCCAGCAGTTACACCCGCCGGCATAGCAATCAGCCCCAGCATTTT	CASSYTRRHSNQPQHF
TRBV4-3	TRBJ2-7	many	TRBD1	TGCGCCAGCAGCCAGAACTGGGACAGGTTCGCCTACGAGCAGTACTTC	CASSQNWDRFAYEQYF
TRBV5-1	TRBJ1-1	many	.	TGCGCCAGCAGCTTGGAGGTACTCACTGAAGCTTTCTTT	CASSLEVLTEAFF
TRBV5-1	TRBJ1-1	many	.	TGCGCCAGCAGCTTTTCTTTGGCGGGTTCCATGAACACTGAAGCTTTCTTT	CASSFSLAGSMNTEAFF
TRBV5-1	TRBJ2-1	many	.	TGCGCCAGCAGCTTGGCCCCGCTAGGGGTTACCTACAATGAGCAGTTCTTC	CASSLAPLGVTYNEQFF
TRBV20-1	TRBJ1-2	.	TRBD1	TGCAGTGCTGCGGGACAGGGGTTGAGTGACTATGGCTACACCTTC	CSAAGQGLSDYGYTF
TRBV12-3/TRBV12-4	TRBJ2-7	many	.	TGTGCCAGCAGTCTCCGGGACGGAGGTTACGAGCAGTACTTC	CASSLRDGGYEQYF
TRBV4-3	TRBJ1-1	many	TRBD1	TGCGCCAGCAGCCAAGATGGGACAGGCCAACTTGAAGCTTTCTTT	CASSQDGTGQLEAFF
TRBV19	TRBJ1-6	few	.	TGTGCCAGTAGCACGAGTCGGCAGATGAATTCACCCCTCCACTTT	CASSTSRQMNSPLHF
TRBV6-5	TRBJ2-4	many	TRBD2	TGTGCCAGCAGCACGACTAGCGGGGGGAAAAACATTCAGTACTTC	CASSTTSGGKNIQYF
TRBV6-2/TRBV6-3	TRBJ2-5	many	.	TGTGCCAGCACGCGGGGTCTGAAAGAGACCCAGTACTTC	CASTRGLKETQYF
TRBV4-3	TRBJ1-5	.	.	TGCGCCAGCAGCCAAGGTGAAAATCAGCCCAAGCATTTT	CASSQGENQPKHF
TRBV20-1	TRBJ2-3	many	.	TGCAGTGCTAGACTTAGCGGAGATACGCAGTATTTT	CSARLSGDTQYF
TRBV7-2	TRBJ2-7	.	.	TGTGCCAGCAGCTTATACGGTTCCTACGAGCAGTACTTC	CASSLYGSYEQYF
TRBV5-1	TRBJ1-3	many	.	TGCGCCAGCAGCCAGCCTGGGAGCTCTGGAAACACCATATATTTT	CASSQPGSSGNTIYF
TRBV5-1	TRBJ2-3	many	.	TGCGCCAGCAGCTTGGCTACCTTCAGGGGGGCTAGCACAGATACGCAGTATTTT	CASSLATFRGASTDTQYF
TRBV5-1	TRBJ2-1	many	TRBD2	TGCGCCAGCAGCTTGACAGCGGGGGGGTTATCGTCGAAGCAGTTCTTC	CASSLTAGGLSSKQFF
TRBV28	TRBJ2-1	many	TRBD1	TGTGCCAGCCTACCGGGACAGGGTCCAAACAATGAGCAGTTCTTC	CASLPGQGPNNEQFF
TRBV7-8	TRBJ1-1	many	.	TGTGCCAGCCTCCAGGGACCGAACACTGAAGCTTTCTTT	CASLQGPNTEAFF
TRBV12-3/TRBV12-4	TRBJ1-1	many	.	TGTGCCAGCAGCCCCCAGTCTTTGAACACTGAAGCTTTCTTT	CASSPQSLNTEAFF
TRBV5-1	TRBJ2-1	many	TRBD1	TGCGCCAGCAGCTTGGAGACAGGGTATGAGCAGTTCTTC	CASSLETGYEQFF
TRBV5-1	TRBJ1-3	few	.	TGCGCCAGCAGCTCAAACATGGGGGGAAACACCATATATTTT	CASSSNMGGNTIYF
TRBV5-1	TRBJ2-5	many	TRBD2	TGCGCCAGCAGCTTGGTCGGGGGGACGGAGCAAGAGACCCAGTACTTC	CASSLVGGTEQETQYF
TRBV29-1	TRBJ2-5	many	.	TGCAGCGTTCGCTATTTGGGGAACCAAGAGACCCAGTACTTC	CSVRYLGNQETQYF
TRBV6-6	TRBJ1-2	many	.	TGTGCCAGCAGTTACGGGGGCAGGGGACACTACACCTTC	CASSYGGRGHYTF
TRBV28	TRBJ1-1	few	.	TGTGCCAGCAGTGCGAGGTTAACTTTCTTT	CASSARLTFF
TRBV9	TRBJ2-1	few	.	TGTGCCAGCAGCGCCTTCAGGGAATCCTACAATGAGCAGTTCTTC	CASSAFRESYNEQFF
TRBV18	TRBJ2-1	many	TRBD1	TGTGCCAGCTCACCACTAGGGCAGGGGGCGACGAATGAGCAGTTCTTC	CASSPLGQGATNEQFF
TRBV7-3	TRBJ1-1	many	.	TGTGCCAGCAGCTTATACAGGGAGAAGAGTGAAGCTTTCTTT	CASSLYREKSEAFF
TRBV20-1	TRBJ1-4	many	.	TGCAGTGCTAGAGATTCCAGGGGCGCGTATGAAAAACTGTTTTTT	CSARDSRGAYEKLFF
TRBV12-3/TRBV12-4	TRBJ2-3	many	.	TGTGCCAGCAGTTTAGGACGGGGGAAACGAAATACGCAGTATTTT	CASSLGRGKRNTQYF
TRBV27	TRBJ1-2	many	TRBD1	TGTGCCAGCAGTTGGGGACAGGGAGAGTTATATGGCTACACCTTC	CASSWGQGELYGYTF
TRBV11-2	TRBJ2-2	many	TRBD1	TGTGCCAGCAGCAAAACTGGACAGGGGAGCACCGGGGAGCTGTTTTTT	CASSKTGQGSTGELFF
TRBV11-2	TRBJ2-3	few	TRBD2	TGTGCCAGCAGCCCGGGACTAGCGGGGGGGCGTTACACAGATACGCAGTATTTT	CASSPGLAGGRYTDTQYF
TRBV4-3	TRBJ1-1	few	TRBD1	TGCGCCAGTGGACGGGGCAGGGGGAGTACTGAAGCTTTCTTT	CASGRGRGSTEAFF
TRBV7-2	TRBJ1-5	few	.	TGTACCAGCAGCTTAGTGGGGATCCCAAATCAGCCCCAGCATTTT	CTSSLVGIPNQPQHF
TRBV5-1	TRBJ2-2	many	TRBD2	TGCGCCAGCAGCTTGTACTCGGGGGGGCCCCCGAACACCGGGGAGCTGTTTTTT	CASSLYSGGPPNTGELFF
TRBV29-1	TRBJ1-5	many	.	TGCAGCGTGTCTCCATATCAGCCCCAGCATTTT	CSVSPYQPQHF
TRBV27	TRBJ2-2	many	TRBD1	TGTGCCAGCAGTTCAACGGGACAGGCGAACACCGGGGAGCTGTTTTTT	CASSSTGQANTGELFF
TRBV4-1	TRBJ2-5	many	TRBD1	TGCGCCAGCAGCCAACGCGGACAGGGGGTCGAGACCCAGTACTTC	CASSQRGQGVETQYF
TRBV24-1	TRBJ2-5	many	.	TGTGCCACCAGCCTTGGGCAGAACCAAGAGACCCAGTACTTC	CATSLGQNQETQYF